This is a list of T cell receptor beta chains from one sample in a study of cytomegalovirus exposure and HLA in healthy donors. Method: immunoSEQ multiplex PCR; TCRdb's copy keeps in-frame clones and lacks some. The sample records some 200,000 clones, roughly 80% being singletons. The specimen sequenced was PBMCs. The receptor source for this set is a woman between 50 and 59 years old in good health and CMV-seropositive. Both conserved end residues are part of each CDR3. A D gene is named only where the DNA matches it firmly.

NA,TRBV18,CASSPLISGDYGYTF
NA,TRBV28,CASSSGREYGYTF
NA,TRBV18,CASSPPKTGKNTEAFF
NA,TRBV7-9,CASSYPGGTDTEAFF
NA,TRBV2,CASSWALNSGNTIYF
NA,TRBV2,CASRIQGLLGEQYF
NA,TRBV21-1,CASSKGVRVRRYEQYF
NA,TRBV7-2,CASSLGGGNTEAFF
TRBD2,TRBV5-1,CASSLAGTRSTGELFF
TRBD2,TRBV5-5,CASSLWEGLSEQYF
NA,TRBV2,CASNGGPYNEQFF
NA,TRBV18,CASSQTGTSYEQYF
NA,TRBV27,CASSRGSGANGLTF
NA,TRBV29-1,CSVVLRLEGAYTF
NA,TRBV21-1,CASSRRDSSYEQYF
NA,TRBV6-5,CASSFAGGSYF
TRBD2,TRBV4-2,CASSQVSGGAGSYNEQFF
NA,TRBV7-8,CASTSTGTGELFF
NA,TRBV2,CASSSQANSYNEQFF
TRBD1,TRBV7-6,CASSFAGTGYNEQFF
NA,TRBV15,CATSRDIESRSAFF
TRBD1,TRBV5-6,CASSLVRGNTGELFF
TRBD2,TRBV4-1,CASSQATGGSYNEQFF
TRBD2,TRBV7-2,CASSLLRGGSQETQYF
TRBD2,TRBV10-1,CASSDGAGAGETQYF
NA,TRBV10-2,CASSEGSSDSNEQFF
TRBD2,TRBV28,CASSFGLAGGQETQYF
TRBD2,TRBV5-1,CASSLQTSGDQETQYF
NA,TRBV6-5,CASSYAVSGNTIYF